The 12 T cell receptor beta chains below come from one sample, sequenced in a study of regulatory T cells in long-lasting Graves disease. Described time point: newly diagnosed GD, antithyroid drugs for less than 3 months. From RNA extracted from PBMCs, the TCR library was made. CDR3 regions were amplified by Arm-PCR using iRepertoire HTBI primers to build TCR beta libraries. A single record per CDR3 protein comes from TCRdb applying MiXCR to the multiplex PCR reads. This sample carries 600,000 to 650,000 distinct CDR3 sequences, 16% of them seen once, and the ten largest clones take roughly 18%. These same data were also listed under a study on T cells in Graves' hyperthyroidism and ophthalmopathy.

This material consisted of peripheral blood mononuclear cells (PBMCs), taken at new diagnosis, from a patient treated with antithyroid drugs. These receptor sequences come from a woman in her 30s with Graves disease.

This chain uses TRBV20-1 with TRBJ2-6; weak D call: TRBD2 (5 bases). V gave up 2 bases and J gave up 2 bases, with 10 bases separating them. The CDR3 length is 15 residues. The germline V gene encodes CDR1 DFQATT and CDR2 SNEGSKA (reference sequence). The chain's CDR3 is CSARNTRAGANVLTF. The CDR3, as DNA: TGCAGTGCTAGAAACACTAGAGCTGGGGCCAACGTCCTGACTTTC.

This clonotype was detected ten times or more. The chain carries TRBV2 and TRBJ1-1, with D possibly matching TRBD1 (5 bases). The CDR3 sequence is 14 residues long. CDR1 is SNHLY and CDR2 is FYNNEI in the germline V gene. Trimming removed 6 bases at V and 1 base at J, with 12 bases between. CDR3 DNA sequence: TGTGCCAGCAGAGGGGTGACACGGAACACTGAAGCTTTCTTT. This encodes CASRGVTRNTEAFF.

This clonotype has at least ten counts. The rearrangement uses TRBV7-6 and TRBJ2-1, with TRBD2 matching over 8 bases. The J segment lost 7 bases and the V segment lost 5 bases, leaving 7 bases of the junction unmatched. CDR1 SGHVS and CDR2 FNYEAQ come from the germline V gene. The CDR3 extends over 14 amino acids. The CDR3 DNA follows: TGTGCCAGCAGCCTCCCTAGCGGGTTGAATGAGCAGTTCTTC. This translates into CASSLPSGLNEQFF.

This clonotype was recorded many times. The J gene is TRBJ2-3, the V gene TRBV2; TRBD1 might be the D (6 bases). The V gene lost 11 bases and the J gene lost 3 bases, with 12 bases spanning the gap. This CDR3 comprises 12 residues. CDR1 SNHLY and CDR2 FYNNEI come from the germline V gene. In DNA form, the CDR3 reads TGTGCCGGAGGACAGTCTACAGATACGCAGTATTTT. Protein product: CAGGQSTDTQYF.

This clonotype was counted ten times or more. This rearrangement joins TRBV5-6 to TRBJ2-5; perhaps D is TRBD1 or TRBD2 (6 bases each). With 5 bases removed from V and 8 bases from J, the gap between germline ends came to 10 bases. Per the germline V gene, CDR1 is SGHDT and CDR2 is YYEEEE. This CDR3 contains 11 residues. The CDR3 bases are TGTGCCAGCAGATTCGGGGGCACCCAGTACTTC. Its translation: CASRFGGTQYF.

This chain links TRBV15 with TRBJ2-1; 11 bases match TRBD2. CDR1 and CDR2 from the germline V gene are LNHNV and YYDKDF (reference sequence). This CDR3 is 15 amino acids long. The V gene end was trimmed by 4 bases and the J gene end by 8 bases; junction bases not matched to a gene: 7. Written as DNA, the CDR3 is TGTGCCACCAGCACCCGACTAGCGGGGTTCGATGAGCAGTTCTTC. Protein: CATSTRLAGFDEQFF.

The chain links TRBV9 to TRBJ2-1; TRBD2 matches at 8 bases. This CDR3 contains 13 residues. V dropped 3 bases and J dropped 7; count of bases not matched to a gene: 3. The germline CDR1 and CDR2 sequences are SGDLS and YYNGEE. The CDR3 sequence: CASSGRGGNEQFF. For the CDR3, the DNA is TGTGCCAGCAGCGGACGGGGGGGGAATGAGCAGTTCTTC. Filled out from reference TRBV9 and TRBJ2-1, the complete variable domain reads DSGVTQTPKHLITATGQRVTLRCSPRSGDLSVYWYQQSLDQGLQFLIQYYNGEERAKGNILERFSAQQFPDLHSELNLSSLELGDSALYFCASSGRGGNEQFFGPGTRLTVL.

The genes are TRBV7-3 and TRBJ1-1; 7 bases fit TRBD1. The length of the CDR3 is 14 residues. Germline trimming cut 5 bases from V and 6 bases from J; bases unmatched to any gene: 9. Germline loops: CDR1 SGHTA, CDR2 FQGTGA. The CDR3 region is CASSPDRVGAEAFF. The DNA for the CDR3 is TGTGCCAGCAGCCCTGACAGGGTGGGGGCTGAAGCTTTCTTT.

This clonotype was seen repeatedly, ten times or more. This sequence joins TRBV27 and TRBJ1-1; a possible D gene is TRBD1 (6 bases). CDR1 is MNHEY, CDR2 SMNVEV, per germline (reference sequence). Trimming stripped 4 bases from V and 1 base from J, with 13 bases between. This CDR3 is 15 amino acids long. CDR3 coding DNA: TGTGCCAGCAGTTCGCGGGGGGCTCAGAACACTGAAGCTTTCTTT. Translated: CASSSRGAQNTEAFF.

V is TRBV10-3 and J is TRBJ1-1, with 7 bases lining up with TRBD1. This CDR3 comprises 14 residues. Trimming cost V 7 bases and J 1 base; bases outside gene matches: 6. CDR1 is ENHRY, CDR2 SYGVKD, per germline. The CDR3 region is CAITIGTANTEAFF. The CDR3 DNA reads TGTGCCATCACCATCGGGACAGCGAACACTGAAGCTTTCTTT.

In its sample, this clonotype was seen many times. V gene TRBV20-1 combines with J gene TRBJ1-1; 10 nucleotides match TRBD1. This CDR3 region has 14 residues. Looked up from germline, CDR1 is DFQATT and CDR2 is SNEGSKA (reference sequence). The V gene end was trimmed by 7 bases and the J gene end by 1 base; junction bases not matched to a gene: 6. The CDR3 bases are TGCAGTGTTAGCCGGGACAGGGGGAACACTGAAGCTTTCTTT. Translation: CSVSRDRGNTEAFF.

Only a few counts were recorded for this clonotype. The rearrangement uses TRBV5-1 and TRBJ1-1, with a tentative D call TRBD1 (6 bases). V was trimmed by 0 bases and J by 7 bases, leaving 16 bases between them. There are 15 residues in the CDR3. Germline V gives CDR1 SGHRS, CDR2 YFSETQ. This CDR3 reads CASSLGGWDKNEAFF. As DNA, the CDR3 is TGCGCCAGCAGCTTGGGGGGTTGGGACAAGAATGAAGCTTTCTTT.